The table lists the clone carrying this TCR beta chain with many counts. V was pared by 6 bases and J by 7 bases, with 15 bases between. The CDR3 loop spans 14 amino acids. Germline loops: CDR1 MGHRA, CDR2 YSYEKL. This entry is derived from a study of blood T cell repertoires in COVID-19. Generated by immunoSEQ multiplex PCR, the TCRdb table keeps only in-frame clones and is missing some. The table includes over 130,000 clones, over 65% detected once. Material: peripheral blood. V is TRBV4-1 and J is TRBJ2-2; tentative D call: TRBD1 (6 bases). This clonotype was obtained from a man aged 65 to 85 with acute or convalescent COVID-19. CDR3 residues: CASSTTGSVGELFF. Written as DNA, the CDR3 is TGCGCCAGCAGTACTACAGGGTCGGTCGGGGAGCTGTTTTTT.